This T cell receptor (beta chain) was captured by sequencing in a study of prognosis after radiotherapy for stage I lung cancer (dated by TCRdb to the early 2020s). Regarding the research as a whole: Between early 2018 and January 2019, some 18 stage I NSCLC patients were enrolled in Nanjing, China. Patients with newly diagnosed primary stage I lung tumors numbered more than 13, with five others having oligometastatic NSCLC after surgical resection of the primary tumor. All patients were considered medically inoperable, owing to comorbidities in more than 10 and refusal of surgery in several. Ages in the cohort of some 13 men and 6 or 7 women ranged from about 50 to 85 years, with a median of 74. On tumor histology, eleven to twelve patients had adenocarcinoma and 6 to 8 had squamous cell carcinoma. Image-guided IMRT or VMAT was used to deliver SBRT in 3 to 5 fractions at a biologically effective dose of at least 100 Gy. No patient received concurrent therapy alongside SBRT. After SBRT, distant metastases developed in four of the 19 patients at a median of around 7 months, while the remaining 15 patients had no significant progression. Peripheral blood TCR beta repertoires were profiled in stage I NSCLC patients before and after stereotactic body radiotherapy, and the study then linked these repertoires to distant failure. A total of around 40 blood samples from around 19 patients were sequenced, with one sample obtained before and one obtained after SBRT for each patient.

This clonotype was counted only a few times. Which antigen it targets is not known. Per-nucleotide qualities are absent, and no much larger clonotype sits a single base away. The full study reports these points: No adjustment for multiple comparisons was applied to any of the reported P values. No determination of tumor specificity was made for expanded TCR clones. A decrease in unique TCR clone counts was observed after SBRT (median about 10,000 before versus several thousand after; Wilcoxon paired P=0.011). Post-SBRT Shannon entropy and its change from baseline were lower in patients who developed distant metastases; baseline Shannon entropy was not associated with metastases. Differences in TRBV and TRBJ usage frequencies by metastasis status were reportedly observed in two V genes at baseline and in several V and two J genes after SBRT. Limitations of the study included a small cohort and short follow-up, and the study findings need independent validation.

A history of other malignancies or of prior chemotherapy or radiotherapy was absent in all patients, and node-negative disease was shown on CT and PET/CT in all patients. At each of two time points, around 5.9 milliliters of peripheral venous blood were collected in EDTA tubes. Ficoll-Paque Plus density-gradient centrifugation was used to isolate PBMCs. Immediately after collection, samples were stored at -80 degrees C until analysis. Two rounds of multiplex PCR were performed to amplify the TCR beta CDR3 region from genomic DNA. In the first PCR round, primers specific to each TRBV and TRBJ gene were used, and the primer sequences were filed in Chinese patent CN105087789A. The second PCR round used universal primers. The Roche High Pure PCR Template Preparation Kit was used to extract genomic DNA from the frozen PBMCs. Paired-end sequencing with 151 bp reads was performed on the libraries using an Illumina HiSeq 3000. The paper's processing steps were these. CutAdapt was used to discard raw reads that did not contain the multiplex PCR primer sequences. High-quality paired reads were merged into contigs with PEAR. By alignment to reference sequences, MiXCR assigned TRB V, D and J gene segments to each contig. To remove sequencing errors, CDR3 sequences were clustered according to base quality and sequence similarity. Diversity was measured as Shannon entropy normalized by the natural log of productive TCR sequence number. Clonality was computed as one minus the ratio of Shannon entropy to the natural log of the number of unique clonotypes. The Youden index of ROC curves was used to select progression-free survival cut-offs for repertoire metrics, and analyses were performed in R 3.5.3. In TCRdb, the public reads were trimmed at Q25 with fastp and aligned with MiXCR, with productive beta chains retained. CDR3 protein duplicates are merged, each entry listing the most common genes and DNA. The V and J calls here are based on TCRdb, not the publication. A total of some 36,000 distinct CDR3 sequences appear in this sample, around a quarter of them only once. The ten biggest clones cover less than 30% of the sample.

Trimmed from V: 7 bases; trimmed from J: 5 bases; junction bases lacking a gene match: 7. CDR1 and CDR2 were assigned from the germline V gene (reference sequence) as LGHDT and YNNKEL. Counted from cysteine to phenylalanine, this CDR3 has 13 amino acids. The kept DNA is CDR3 alone, 39 bases in frame from the first base. This sequence uses TRBV3-1 and TRBJ2-5, with 7 bases aligning to TRBD2. The sequencing used PBMCs, collected before or after stereotactic body radiation therapy (not recorded which). This clonotype was sampled from a donor over 45 with non-small cell lung cancer. The CDR3 region has the sequence CASKRLGGETQYF. The sequence in DNA is TGTGCCAGCAAAAGACTCGGGGGGGAGACCCAGTACTTC.